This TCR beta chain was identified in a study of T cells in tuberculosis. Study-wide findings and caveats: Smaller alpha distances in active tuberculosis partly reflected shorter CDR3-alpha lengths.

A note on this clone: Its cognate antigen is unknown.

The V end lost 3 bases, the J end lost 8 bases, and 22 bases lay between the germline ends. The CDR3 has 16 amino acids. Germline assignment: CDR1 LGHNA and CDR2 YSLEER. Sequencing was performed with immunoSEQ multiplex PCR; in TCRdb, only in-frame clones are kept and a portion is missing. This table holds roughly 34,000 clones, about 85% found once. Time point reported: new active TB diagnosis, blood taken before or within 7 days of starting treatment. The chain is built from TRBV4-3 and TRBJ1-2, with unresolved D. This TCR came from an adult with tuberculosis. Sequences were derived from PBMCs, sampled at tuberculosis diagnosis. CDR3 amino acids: CASSHNLRRRGRGYTF. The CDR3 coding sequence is TGCGCCAGCAGCCACAACCTACGACGGCGAGGTAGGGGCTACACCTTC.